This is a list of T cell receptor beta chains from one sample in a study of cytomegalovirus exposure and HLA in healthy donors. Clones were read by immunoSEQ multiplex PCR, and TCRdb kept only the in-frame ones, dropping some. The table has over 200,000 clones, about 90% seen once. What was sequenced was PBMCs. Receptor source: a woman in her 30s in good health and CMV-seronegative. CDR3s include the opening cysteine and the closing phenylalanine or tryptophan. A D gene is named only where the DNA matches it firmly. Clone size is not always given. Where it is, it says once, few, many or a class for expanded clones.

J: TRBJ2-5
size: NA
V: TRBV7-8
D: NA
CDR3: CASSLDRGSTQYF
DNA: TGTGCCAGCAGCTTGGACCGGGGTTCGACCCAGTACTTC

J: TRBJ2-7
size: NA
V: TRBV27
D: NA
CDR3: CASSSTGDEQYF
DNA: TGTGCCAGCAGCAGTACAGGAGACGAGCAGTACTTC

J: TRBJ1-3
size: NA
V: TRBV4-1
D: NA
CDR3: CASSQDRGRDTIYF
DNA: TGCGCCAGCAGCCAAGATAGGGGTCGAGACACCATATATTTT

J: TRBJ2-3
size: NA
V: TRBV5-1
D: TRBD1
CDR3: CASSGTGFGDTQYF
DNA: TGCGCCAGCAGCGGGACAGGGTTCGGAGATACGCAGTATTTT

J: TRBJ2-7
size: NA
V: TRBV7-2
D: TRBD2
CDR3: CASSSPSGRARYEVYEQYF
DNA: TGTGCCAGCAGCTCGCCTAGCGGGAGGGCCCGCTATGAAGTCTACGAGCAGTACTTC

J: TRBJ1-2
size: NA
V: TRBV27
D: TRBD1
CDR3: CASSLQGANYGYTF
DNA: TGTGCCAGCAGTTTACAGGGGGCTAACTATGGCTACACCTTC

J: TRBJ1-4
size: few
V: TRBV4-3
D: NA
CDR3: CASSQAPFPKLFF
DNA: TGCGCCAGCAGCCAAGCGCCTTTCCCTAAACTGTTTTTT

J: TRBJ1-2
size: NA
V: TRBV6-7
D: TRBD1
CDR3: CASSYSEQGACNYGYTF
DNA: TGTGCCAGCAGTTACTCAGAACAGGGGGCCTGTAACTATGGCTACACCTTC

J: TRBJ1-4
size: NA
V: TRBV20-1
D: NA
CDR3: CSAKGDGELFF
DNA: TGCAGTGCAAAGGGGGACGGGGAACTGTTTTTT

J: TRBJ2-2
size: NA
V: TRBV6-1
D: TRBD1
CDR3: CASSEDSDRGLLTGELFF
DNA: TGTGCCAGCAGTGAAGATTCGGACAGGGGACTTCTCACCGGGGAGCTGTTTTTT

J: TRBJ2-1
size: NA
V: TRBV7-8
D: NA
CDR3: CASSLGTHNEQFF
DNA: TGTGCCAGCAGCTTAGGGACCCACAATGAGCAGTTCTTC

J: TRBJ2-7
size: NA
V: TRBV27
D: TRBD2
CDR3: CASRGLAGKGYEQYF
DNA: TGTGCCAGCCGTGGACTAGCGGGAAAGGGTTACGAGCAGTACTTC

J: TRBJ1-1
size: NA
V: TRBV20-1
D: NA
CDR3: CSARPLDEAFF
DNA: TGCAGTGCTAGACCCTTGGATGAAGCTTTCTTT

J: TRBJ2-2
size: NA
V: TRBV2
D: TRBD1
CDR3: CASSVDRGNTGELFF
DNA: TGTGCCAGCAGCGTCGACAGGGGGAACACCGGGGAGCTGTTTTTT